This T cell receptor beta chain originates from a study of PD-1 blockade in mismatch repair-deficient tumors. Study context: Patients had about 13 mismatch repair-deficient cancer types and were previously treated and progressing. Study-wide points: Rapid post-treatment expansion, then contraction, generally preceding radiologic response, marked tumor-resident clones.

The CDR3 spans 15 residues. The V gene end was trimmed by 2 bases and the J gene end by 3 bases; junction bases not matched to a gene: 7. Germline V gives CDR1 SGHRS, CDR2 YFSETQ. Repertoires were generated with immunoSEQ multiplex PCR, while TCRdb's copy carries only in-frame clones and drops some. This sample has under 50,000 clones, with approximately 80% found just once. To note about this clone: Its matching antigen is unknown.

The chain employs TRBV5-1 and TRBJ1-1, with TRBD1 identical over 7 bases. The sequenced sample was PBMCs, obtained 38 weeks after starting pembrolizumab. This TCR was sampled from an adult with mismatch repair-deficient cancer. The CDR3 sequence: CASSFGLQGYTEAFF. Written as DNA, the CDR3 is TGCGCCAGCAGCTTCGGCCTACAGGGGTACACTGAAGCTTTCTTT.